This TCR beta chain was observed in a study of T cell responses to AZD1222 COVID-19 vaccine. Sequenced by immunoSEQ multiplex PCR; TCRdb stores in-frame clones only, minus some. The repertoire has 95,000 or so clones, 85% to 90% of them found once; the top ten carry around 2.8%. This CDR3 is 13 amino acids long. CDR1 is SNHLY, CDR2 FYNNEI, per germline. Trimming pared 7 bases from V and 4 bases from J, leaving 14 bases between. This chain uses TRBV2 with TRBJ2-7; the D gene could be TRBD1 or TRBD2 (5 bases each). This sequence was found in an adult in good health. The source material was peripheral blood, sampled on day 0 of MenACWY control vaccination. CDR3 sequence: CASTPGTRYEQYF. CDR3 in DNA: TGTGCCAGCACCCCGGGGACCCGGTACGAGCAGTACTTC.